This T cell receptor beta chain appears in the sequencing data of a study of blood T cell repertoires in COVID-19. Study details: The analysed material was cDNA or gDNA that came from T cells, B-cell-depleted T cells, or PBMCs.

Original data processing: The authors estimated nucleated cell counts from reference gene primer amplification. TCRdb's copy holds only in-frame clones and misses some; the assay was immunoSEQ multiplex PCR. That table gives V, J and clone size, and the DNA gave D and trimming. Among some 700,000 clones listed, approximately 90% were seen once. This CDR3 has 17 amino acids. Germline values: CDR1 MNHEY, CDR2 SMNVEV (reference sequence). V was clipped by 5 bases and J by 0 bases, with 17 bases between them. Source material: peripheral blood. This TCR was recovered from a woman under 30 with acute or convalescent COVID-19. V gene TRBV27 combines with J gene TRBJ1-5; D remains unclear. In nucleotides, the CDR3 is TGTGCCAGCAGTCCGTTCCCCCTTGAGCATAGCAATCAGCCCCAGCATTTT. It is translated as CASSPFPLEHSNQPQHF.